This T cell receptor (beta chain) was observed in a study of neoadjuvant anti-PD-1 for oral cavity cancer. Whole-study results and caveats: Each response group had just a few patients in TCR analyses.

Most PBMC samples had around 480 ng input DNA in six replicates. The table came from immunoSEQ multiplex PCR; TCRdb's copy has only in-frame clones and leaves some out. The data contain about 42,000 clones, 75% to 80% of them singletons. A word on this clone: Antigen unknown.

With V trimmed by 4 bases and J by 4 bases, 4 bases remained unmatched. CDR3 length: 14 residues. Germline loops: CDR1 SGHDT, CDR2 YYEEEE. This sample's time point: after neoadjuvant nivolumab, at surgical resection. Patients were newly diagnosed with stage II-IVA oral cavity squamous cell carcinoma without prior systemic or radiation treatment. The rearrangement joins TRBV5-6 to TRBJ2-2; 7 bases map to TRBD1. The sample here was PBMCs, taken after nivolumab (anti-PD-1) treatment. The clonotype was recovered from a person aged 35 to 85 with oral cavity squamous cell carcinoma. CDR3 bases: TGTGCCAGCAGCAGGCCAGGGGGCACCGGGGAGCTGTTTTTT. Translated, it gives CASSRPGGTGELFF.